Presented here are 10 T cell receptor beta chains from one specimen sequenced in a study of blood T cell repertoires in COVID-19. The assay was immunoSEQ multiplex PCR, and TCRdb's table has in-frame clones only and misses some. Among about 190,000 clones, around 90% were seen once, and the ten largest hold roughly 6%. Material: peripheral blood. Receptors were obtained from a man aged 35 to 55 with active or convalescent COVID-19.

This chain joins TRBV9 and TRBJ2-7, with TRBD2 matching over 10 bases. CDR1 is SGDLS and CDR2 is YYNGEE in the germline V gene. CDR3 length: 15 amino acids. V shed 1 base and J 5 bases; nucleotides not matched to a gene: 6. CDR3 loop: CASSVYSGGIDEQYF. CDR3 DNA: TGTGCCAGCAGCGTATATAGCGGGGGGATCGACGAGCAGTACTTC.

The chain carries TRBV5-1 and TRBJ1-2; 7 bases are a match to TRBD1. The CDR3 is made up of 14 amino acids. V dropped 0 bases and J dropped 4; count of bases not matched to a gene: 3. The V gene's germline CDR1 is SGHRS and CDR2 YFSETQ. CDR3 nucleotides: TGCGCCAGCAGCTTGGACAGGGGACCCTATGGCTACACCTTC. Residues: CASSLDRGPYGYTF. Full variable domain (rest looked up from reference TRBV5-1 and TRBJ1-2): KAGVTQTPRYLIKTRGQQVTLSCSPISGHRSVSWYQQTPGQGLQFLFEYFSETQRNKGNFPGRFSGRQFSNSRSEMNVSTLELGDSALYLCASSLDRGPYGYTFGSGTRLTVV.

This chain uses TRBV19 with TRBJ1-5, with 7 positions matching TRBD1. The CDR3 spans 14 residues. Trimming took 4 bases from V and 4 from J; bases not matched to a gene: 4. Germline values: CDR1 LNHDA, CDR2 SQIVND (reference sequence). CDR3 in DNA: TGTGCCAGTAGTAAGACAGGGTCGAATCAGCCCCAGCATTTT. Its translation is CASSKTGSNQPQHF. The variable domain in full, completed from reference TRBV19 and TRBJ1-5, reads DGGITQSPKYLFRKEGQNVTLSCEQNLNHDAMYWYRQDPGQGLRLIYYSQIVNDFQKGDIAEGYSVSREKKESFPLTVTSAQKNPTAFYLCASSKTGSNQPQHFGDGTRLSIL.

This clone was seen just once. This chain joins TRBV7-6 and TRBJ2-1, with no clear D. V was pared by 5 bases and J by 0 bases, with 11 bases between. This CDR3 region has 15 residues. Germline V gene lookup returns CDR1 SGHVS and CDR2 FNYEAQ. Here the CDR3 DNA reads TGTGCCAGCAGCCCCCGATACAACTCCTACAATGAGCAGTTCTTC. It is translated as CASSPRYNSYNEQFF.

The chain uses TRBV6-5 and TRBJ2-7, with TRBD1 matching over 9 bases. J was trimmed by 2 bases and V by 8 bases; bases with no gene match: 10. The germline V gene has CDR1 MNHEY and CDR2 SVGAGI. CDR3 length: 15 amino acids. CDR3 bases: TGTGCCAGCCGGTGGCCCGGGACAGGGACCTACGAGCAGTACTTC. It translates to CASRWPGTGTYEQYF.

This clone appeared a single time. The rearrangement links TRBV10-3 to TRBJ2-2, with 8 positions matching TRBD1. With V trimmed by 6 bases and J by 6 bases, 12 bases remained unmatched. The CDR3 covers 16 residues. Looked up from germline, CDR1 is ENHRY and CDR2 is SYGVKD. In DNA form, the CDR3 reads TGTGCCATCAGCCGCGCTCCCGGACAGGGTCCCGGGGAGCTGTTTTTT. This sequence encodes CAISRAPGQGPGELFF.

This chain joins TRBV5-6 and TRBJ2-7; 8 bases agree with TRBD2. CDR1 and CDR2 from the germline V gene are SGHDT and YYEEEE. The CDR3 sequence is 13 residues long. The trim removed 6 bases at V and 3 bases at J, leaving 5 bases unmatched. The CDR3, as DNA: TGTGCCAGCATAGGGACTAGTGGCTACGAGCAGTACTTC. Residues: CASIGTSGYEQYF.

The chain uses TRBV19 and TRBJ2-1; 8 positions agree with TRBD1. This CDR3 comprises 15 residues. In germline, CDR1 is LNHDA, CDR2 SQIVND (reference sequence). V dropped 5 bases and J dropped 7; count of bases not matched to a gene: 10. The CDR3 DNA reads as TGTGCCAGTAGTGTGGACAGGGTTAGTCCTAATGAGCAGTTCTTC. Its translation: CASSVDRVSPNEQFF.

The chain is built from TRBV27 and TRBJ2-1; 7 nucleotides match TRBD2. The junction had 9 bases not matched to a gene; V was cut back by 6 bases and J by 4 bases. Germline V gives CDR1 MNHEY, CDR2 SMNVEV (reference sequence). The CDR3 spans 15 residues. CDR3 amino acids: CASSPGTTNYNEQFF. CDR3 bases: TGTGCCAGCAGCCCAGGGACTACTAATTACAATGAGCAGTTCTTC.

The gene calls are TRBV5-1 and TRBJ1-4, with D hard to call. Germline CDR1 SGHRS, CDR2 YFSETQ. This CDR3 has 15 amino acids. V lost 0 bases, J lost 5 bases, and 11 bases lay in between. CDR3 coding DNA: TGCGCCAGCAGCTTGGAGCGGCCAGCAAATGAAAAACTGTTTTTT. It encodes CASSLERPANEKLFF.